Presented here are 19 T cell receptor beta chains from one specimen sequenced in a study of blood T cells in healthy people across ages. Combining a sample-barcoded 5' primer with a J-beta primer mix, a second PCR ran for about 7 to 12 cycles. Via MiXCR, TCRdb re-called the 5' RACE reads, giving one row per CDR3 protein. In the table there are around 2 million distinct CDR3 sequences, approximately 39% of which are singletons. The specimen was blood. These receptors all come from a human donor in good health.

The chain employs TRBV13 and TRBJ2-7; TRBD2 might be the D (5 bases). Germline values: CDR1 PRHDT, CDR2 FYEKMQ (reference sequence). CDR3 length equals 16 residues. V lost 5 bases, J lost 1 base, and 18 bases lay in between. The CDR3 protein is CASSKAGSRWSYEQYF. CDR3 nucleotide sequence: TGTGCCAGCAGCAAGGCGGGCTCACGGTGGTCCTACGAGCAGTACTTC.

Here the CDR3 reads CASSLAGLSNQPQHF. The CDR3 nucleotides are TGTGCCAGCAGCCTCGCCGGACTTAGCAATCAGCCCCAGCATTTT. This chain uses TRBV7-9 with TRBJ1-5; D remains unclear. Per the germline V gene, CDR1 is SEHNR and CDR2 is FQNEAQ (reference sequence). The V end was cut by 5 bases, the J end by 0 bases, with 11 bases between. The length of the CDR3 is 15 residues.

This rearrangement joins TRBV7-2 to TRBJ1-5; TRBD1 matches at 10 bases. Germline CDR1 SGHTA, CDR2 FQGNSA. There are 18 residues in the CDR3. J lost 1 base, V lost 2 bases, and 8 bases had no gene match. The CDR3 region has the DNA TGTGCCAGCAGCTTAAGGGACAGGGGTGAATACAGCAATCAGCCCCAGCATTTT. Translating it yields CASSLRDRGEYSNQPQHF.

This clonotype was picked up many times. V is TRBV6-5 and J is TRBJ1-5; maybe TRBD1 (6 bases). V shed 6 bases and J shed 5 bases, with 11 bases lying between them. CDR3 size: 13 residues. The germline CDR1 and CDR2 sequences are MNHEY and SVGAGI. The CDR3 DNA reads TGTGCCAGCAGCGGGACACCCTATCAGCCCCAGCATTTT. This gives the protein CASSGTPYQPQHF.

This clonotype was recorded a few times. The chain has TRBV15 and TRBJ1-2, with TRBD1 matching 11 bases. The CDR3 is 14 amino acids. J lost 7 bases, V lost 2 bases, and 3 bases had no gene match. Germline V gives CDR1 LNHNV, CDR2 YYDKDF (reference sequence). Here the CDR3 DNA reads TGTGCCACCAGCAGAACCGGGACAGGGGGTGGCTACACCTTC. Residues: CATSRTGTGGGYTF.

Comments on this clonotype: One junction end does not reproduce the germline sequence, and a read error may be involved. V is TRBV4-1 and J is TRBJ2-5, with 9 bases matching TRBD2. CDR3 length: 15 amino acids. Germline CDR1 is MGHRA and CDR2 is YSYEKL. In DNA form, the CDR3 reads TGCGCCAGCAGCCAAGAGCGCGGGGGGGCCGAGACCCGGTACTTC. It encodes CASSQERGGAETRYF.

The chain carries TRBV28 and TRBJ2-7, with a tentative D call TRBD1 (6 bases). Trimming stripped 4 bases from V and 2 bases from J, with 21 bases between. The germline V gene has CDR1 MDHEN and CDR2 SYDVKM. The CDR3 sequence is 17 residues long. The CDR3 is CASSSDERGGKTYEQYF. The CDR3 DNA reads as TGTGCCAGCAGTTCGGATGAACGTGGGGGCAAGACCTACGAGCAGTACTTC.

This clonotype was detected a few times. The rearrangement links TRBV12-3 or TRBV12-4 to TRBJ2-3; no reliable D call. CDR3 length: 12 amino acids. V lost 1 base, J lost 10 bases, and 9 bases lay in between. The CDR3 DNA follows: TGTGCCAGCAGTTTAGAACATCTCTCGCAGTATTTT. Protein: CASSLEHLSQYF.

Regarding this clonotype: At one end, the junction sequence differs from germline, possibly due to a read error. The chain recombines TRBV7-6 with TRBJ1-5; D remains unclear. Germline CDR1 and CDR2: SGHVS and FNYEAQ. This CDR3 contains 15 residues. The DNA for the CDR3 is TGTGCCAGCAGCCCTGGTAGAGGTAGCAATCAGCCCCGGCATTTT. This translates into CASSPGRGSNQPRHF.

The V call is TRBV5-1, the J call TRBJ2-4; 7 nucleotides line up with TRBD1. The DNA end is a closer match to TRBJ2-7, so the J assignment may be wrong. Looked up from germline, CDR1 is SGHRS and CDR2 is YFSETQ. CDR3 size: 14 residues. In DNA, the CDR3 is TGCGCCAGCAGCCCGGGGACAGTTCACTACGAGCAGTACTTC. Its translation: CASSPGTVHYEQYF.

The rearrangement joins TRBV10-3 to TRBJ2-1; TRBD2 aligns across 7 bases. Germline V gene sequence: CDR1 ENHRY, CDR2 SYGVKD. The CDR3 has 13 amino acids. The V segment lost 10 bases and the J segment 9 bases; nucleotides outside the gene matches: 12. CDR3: CATRRTRMSEQFF. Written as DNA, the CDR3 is TGTGCCACCAGGCGGACTAGGATGAGTGAGCAGTTCTTC.

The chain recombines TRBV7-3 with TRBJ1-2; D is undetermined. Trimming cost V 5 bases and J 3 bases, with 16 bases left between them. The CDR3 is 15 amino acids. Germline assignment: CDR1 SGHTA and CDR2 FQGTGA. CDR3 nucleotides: TGTGCCAGCAGCCTCGACCCTGGTCTCTACTATGGCTACACCTTC. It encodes CASSLDPGLYYGYTF. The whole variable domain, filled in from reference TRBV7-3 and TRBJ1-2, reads GAGVSQTPSNKVTEKGKYVELRCDPISGHTALYWYRQSLGQGPEFLIYFQGTGAADDSGLPNDRFFAVRPEGSVSTLKIQRTERGDSAVYLCASSLDPGLYYGYTFGSGTRLTVV.

The CDR3 loop reads CSAGPPGVGNGYTF. The CDR3 DNA sequence: TGCAGTGCTGGACCACCAGGGGTCGGGAATGGCTACACCTTC. The chain couples TRBV20-1 to TRBJ1-2, with a weak D call TRBD1 (6 bases). Germline V gene data show CDR1 as DFQATT and CDR2 as SNEGSKA (reference sequence). CDR3 length equals 14 residues. The V gene lost 5 bases and the J gene lost 6 bases, with 19 bases spanning the gap.

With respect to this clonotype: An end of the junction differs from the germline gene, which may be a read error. The DNA for the CDR3 is TGCGCCAGCAGCCAGGGGAGAGACGGAGTCCTTCAACCTGGGGTCAACGTCCTGACTTTC. This gives the protein CASSQGRDGVLQPGVNVLTF. This chain links TRBV4-3 with TRBJ2-6, with D possibly being TRBD2 (5 bases). CDR1 and CDR2 (germline): LGHNA, YSLEER. CDR3 length equals 20 residues.

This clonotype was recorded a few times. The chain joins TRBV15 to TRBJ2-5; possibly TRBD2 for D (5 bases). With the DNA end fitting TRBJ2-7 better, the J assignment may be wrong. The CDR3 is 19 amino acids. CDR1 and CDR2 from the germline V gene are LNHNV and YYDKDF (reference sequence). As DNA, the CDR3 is TGTGCCACCAGCAGAGACTCCCGGGGAGTTCTAAACCCAGTTTACGAGCAGTACTTC. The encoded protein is CATSRDSRGVLNPVYEQYF.

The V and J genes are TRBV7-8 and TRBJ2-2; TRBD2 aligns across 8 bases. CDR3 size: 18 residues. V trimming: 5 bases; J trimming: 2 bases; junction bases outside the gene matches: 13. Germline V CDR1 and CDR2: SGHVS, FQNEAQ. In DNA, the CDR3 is TGTGCCAGCAGCCTAAGACGGTCGGGGGGGCCTAACACCGGGGAGCTGTTTTTT. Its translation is CASSLRRSGGPNTGELFF.

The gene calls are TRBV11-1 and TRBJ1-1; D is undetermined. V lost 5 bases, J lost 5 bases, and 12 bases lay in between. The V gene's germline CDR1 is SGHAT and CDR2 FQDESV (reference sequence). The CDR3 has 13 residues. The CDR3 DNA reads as TGTGCCAGCAGCCCCTGGAGTAGGACTGAAGCTTTCTTT. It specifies CASSPWSRTEAFF.

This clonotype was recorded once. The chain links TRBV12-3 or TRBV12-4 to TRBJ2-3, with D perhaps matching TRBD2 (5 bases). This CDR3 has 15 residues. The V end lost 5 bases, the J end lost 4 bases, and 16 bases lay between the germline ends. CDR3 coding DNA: TGTGCCAGCAGTCCCCCGGGCTCCGGGGCAGATACGCAGTATTTT. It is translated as CASSPPGSGADTQYF.

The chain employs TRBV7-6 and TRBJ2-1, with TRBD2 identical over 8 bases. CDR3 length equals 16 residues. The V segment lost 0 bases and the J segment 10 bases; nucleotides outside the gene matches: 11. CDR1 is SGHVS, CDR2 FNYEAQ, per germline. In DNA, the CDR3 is TGTGCCAGCAGCTTAGCGTATCATCGGGGGGGACGGGAGCAGTTCTTC. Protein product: CASSLAYHRGGREQFF. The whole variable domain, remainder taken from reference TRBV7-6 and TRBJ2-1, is GAGVSQSPRYKVTKRGQDVALRCDPISGHVSLYWYRQALGQGPEFLTYFNYEAQQDKSGLPNDRFSAERPEGSISTLTIQRTEQRDSAMYRCASSLAYHRGGREQFFGPGTRLTVL.